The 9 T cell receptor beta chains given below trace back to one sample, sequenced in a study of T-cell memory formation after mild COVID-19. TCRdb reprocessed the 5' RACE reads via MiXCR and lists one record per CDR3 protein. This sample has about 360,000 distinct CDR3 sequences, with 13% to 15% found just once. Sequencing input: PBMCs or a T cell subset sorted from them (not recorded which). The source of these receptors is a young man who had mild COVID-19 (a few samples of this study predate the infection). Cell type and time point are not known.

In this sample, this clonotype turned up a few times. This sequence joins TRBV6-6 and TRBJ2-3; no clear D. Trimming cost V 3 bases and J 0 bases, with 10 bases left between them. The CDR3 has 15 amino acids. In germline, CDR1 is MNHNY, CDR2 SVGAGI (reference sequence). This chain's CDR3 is CASSYYGESTDTQYF. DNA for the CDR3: TGTGCCAGCAGTTATTATGGTGAAAGCACAGATACGCAGTATTTT.

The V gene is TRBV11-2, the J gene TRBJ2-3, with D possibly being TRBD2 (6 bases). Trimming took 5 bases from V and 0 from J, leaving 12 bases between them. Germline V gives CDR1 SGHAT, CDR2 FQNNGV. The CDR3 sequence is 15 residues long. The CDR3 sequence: CASSKVGGSTDTQYF. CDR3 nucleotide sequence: TGTGCCAGCAGCAAGGTGGGGGGTAGCACAGATACGCAGTATTTT.

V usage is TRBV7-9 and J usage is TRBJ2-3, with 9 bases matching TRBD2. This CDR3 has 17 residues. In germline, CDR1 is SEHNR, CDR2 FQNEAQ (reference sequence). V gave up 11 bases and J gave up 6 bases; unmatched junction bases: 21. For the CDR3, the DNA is TGTGCCTTCGAGTCCTTTAGCGGGGGACTCCTTGGGGATACGCAGTATTTT. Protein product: CAFESFSGGLLGDTQYF.

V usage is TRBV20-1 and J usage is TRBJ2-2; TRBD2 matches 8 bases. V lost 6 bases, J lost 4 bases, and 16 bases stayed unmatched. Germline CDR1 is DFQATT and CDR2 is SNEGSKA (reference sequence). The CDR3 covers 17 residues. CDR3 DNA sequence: TGCAGTGCCCGGGGGGCGGGGGGTCAGGTCGGCACCGGGGAGCTGTTTTTT. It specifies CSARGAGGQVGTGELFF.

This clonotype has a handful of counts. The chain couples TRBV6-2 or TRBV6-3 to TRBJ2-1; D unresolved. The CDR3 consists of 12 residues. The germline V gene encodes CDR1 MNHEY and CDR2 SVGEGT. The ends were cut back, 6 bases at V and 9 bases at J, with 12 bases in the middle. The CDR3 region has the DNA TGTGCCAGCAGGCCTGAATCTTCTGAGCAGTTCTTC. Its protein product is CASRPESSEQFF.

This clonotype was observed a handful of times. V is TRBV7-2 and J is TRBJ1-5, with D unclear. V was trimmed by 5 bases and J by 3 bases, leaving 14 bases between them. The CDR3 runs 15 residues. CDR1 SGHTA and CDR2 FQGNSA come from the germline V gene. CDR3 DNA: TGTGCCAGCAGCCCGGCAGGAAGACTCAATCAGCCCCAGCATTTT. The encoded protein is CASSPAGRLNQPQHF.

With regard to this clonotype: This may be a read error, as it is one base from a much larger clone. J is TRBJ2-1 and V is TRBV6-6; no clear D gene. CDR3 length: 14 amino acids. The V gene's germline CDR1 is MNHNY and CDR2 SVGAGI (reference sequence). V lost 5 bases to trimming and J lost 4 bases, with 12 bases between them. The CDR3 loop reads CASSHTLGYNEQFF. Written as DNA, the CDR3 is TGTGCCAGCAGTCACACCCTGGGATACAATGAGCAGTTCTTC.

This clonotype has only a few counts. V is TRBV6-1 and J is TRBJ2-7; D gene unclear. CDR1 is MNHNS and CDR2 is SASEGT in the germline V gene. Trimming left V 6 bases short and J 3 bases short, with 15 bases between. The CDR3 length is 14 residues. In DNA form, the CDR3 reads TGTGCCAGCAGGCGTTTAGGGTCATACTACGAGCAGTACTTC. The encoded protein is CASRRLGSYYEQYF.

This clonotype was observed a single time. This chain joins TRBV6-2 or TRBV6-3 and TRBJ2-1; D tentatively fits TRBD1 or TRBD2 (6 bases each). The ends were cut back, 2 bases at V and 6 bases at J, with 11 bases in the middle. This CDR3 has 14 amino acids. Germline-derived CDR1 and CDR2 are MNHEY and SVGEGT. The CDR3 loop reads CASSYGGPSNEQFF. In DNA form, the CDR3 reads TGTGCCAGCAGTTACGGGGGGCCCTCCAATGAGCAGTTCTTC.